The sequence of this T cell receptor beta chain was determined in a study of cytotoxic CD8 clonotypes in ibrutinib-treated CLL. The protocol was immunoSEQ multiplex PCR, while the TCRdb copy is restricted to in-frame clones and leaves out a portion. Seen here are approximately 130,000 clones, around four fifths observed once, and the top ten hold around 3%. Per germline, CDR1 LNHDA and CDR2 SQIVND (reference sequence). V lost 7 bases and J lost 4; bases outside the gene matches: 12. This CDR3 is 15 amino acids long. The V and J genes are TRBV19 and TRBJ1-2; the match to TRBD1 covers 7 bases. Sequencing used PBMCs, obtained after 24 months of ibrutinib treatment. The source of this sequence is a human donor with chronic lymphocytic leukemia. The CDR3 reads CASTIRRGRTYGYTF. Here the CDR3 DNA reads TGTGCCAGTACCATAAGGAGGGGGCGCACCTATGGCTACACCTTC. Supplemented by reference TRBV19 and TRBJ1-2, the full variable domain reads DGGITQSPKYLFRKEGQNVTLSCEQNLNHDAMYWYRQDPGQGLRLIYYSQIVNDFQKGDIAEGYSVSREKKESFPLTVTSAQKNPTAFYLCASTIRRGRTYGYTFGSGTRLTVV.